Listed below are T cell receptor beta chains from one sample, sequenced in a study of T cell repertoires in cytomegalovirus infection. TCRdb itself ran the reads through MiXCR, one entry per CDR3 protein. The data contain about 200,000 distinct CDR3 sequences, roughly 9.8% of them seen just once; the ten biggest clones take up approximately 4.2%. Sequenced material: PBMCs. The receptor set was obtained from a human donor in good health (CMV status not recorded). Some clones in this sample may be carry-over from other donors' samples. Each CDR3 is given with its conserved first and last residue. D genes are given only for firm matches. A row's size may be missing; if present it is once, few, many or a size class.

>.|TRBJ1-1|many|TRBV19
TGTGCCAGTAGTATAATGGGAACTGAAGCTTTCTTT
CASSIMGTEAFF
>TRBD2|TRBJ2-3|many|TRBV7-2
TGTGCCAGCAGCTCGCTAGCGGGGAACACAGATACGCAGTATTTT
CASSSLAGNTDTQYF
>.|TRBJ2-3|.|TRBV5-4
TGTGTCAGCAGCGCAACCGGGACTCACACAGATACGCAGTATTTT
CVSSATGTHTDTQYF
>TRBD1|TRBJ1-1|many|TRBV7-2
TGTGCCAGCACCTTGACAGGGCCCACTGAAGCTTTCTTT
CASTLTGPTEAFF
>.|TRBJ1-1|many|TRBV12-3/TRBV12-4
TGTGCCAGCATCTTAGGCAACAGAAAAACTGAAGCTTTCTTT
CASILGNRKTEAFF
>TRBD2|TRBJ2-7|.|TRBV7-6
TGTGCCAGCAGCTCAGGTCCGGGACTAGCGGGAGTGACCGAGCAGTACTTC
CASSSGPGLAGVTEQYF
>TRBD1|TRBJ2-7|many|TRBV6-6
TGTGCCAGCAGGGGACCGGGACAGGGGGCAGGAGAGCAGTACTTC
CASRGPGQGAGEQYF
>.|TRBJ2-1|many|TRBV29-1
TGCAGCGTTGGAGGGGGGAGGGAAACCTACAATGAGCAGTTCTTC
CSVGGGRETYNEQFF
>.|TRBJ2-1|.|TRBV2
TGTGCCAGCATGAGTGGGGTATCCAATGAGCAGTTCTTC
CASMSGVSNEQFF
>.|TRBJ1-5|many|TRBV4-2
TGTGCCAGCAGCCAAGATGGGCAGGTAAGCCAGCCCCAGCATTTT
CASSQDGQVSQPQHF
>.|TRBJ1-4|many|TRBV2
TGTGCCAGCAGTGAAGCCCAGGGGAAGAATGAAAAACTGTTTTTT
CASSEAQGKNEKLFF
>.|TRBJ1-5|.|TRBV2
TGTGCCAGCAGTGAAGTGGCGCCAAATCAGCCCCAGCATTTT
CASSEVAPNQPQHF
>.|TRBJ2-2|.|TRBV29-1
TGCAGCGTTGATGGCGGTAACACCGGGGAGCTGTTTTTT
CSVDGGNTGELFF
>.|TRBJ2-7|few|TRBV5-1
TGCGCCAGCAGCAGATCCGGGAGCCGCGCCGAGCAGTACTTC
CASSRSGSRAEQYF
>.|TRBJ2-5|few|TRBV5-1
TGCGCCAGCAGCTTGGACTTTAAAGAGACCCAGTACTTC
CASSLDFKETQYF
>.|TRBJ2-3|.|TRBV7-3
TGTGCCAGCAGCAGACTAGGATCGGATACGCAGTATTTT
CASSRLGSDTQYF
>.|TRBJ1-2|.|TRBV7-9
TGTGCCAGCAGAGCCGTGCAGGGGCGCCACTTC
CASRAVQGRHF
>.|TRBJ2-7|many|TRBV7-9
TGTGCCAGCAGCTTAGGGGTTCCCTACTACGAGCAGTACTTC
CASSLGVPYYEQYF
>.|TRBJ1-2|.|TRBV19
TGTGCCAGTAGTATGGCCGGTCGGGATGGCTACACCTTC
CASSMAGRDGYTF
>.|TRBJ2-3|many|TRBV7-8
TGTGCCAGCAGCTTAGCAGGGGTGGGGAGCACAGATACGCAGTATTTT
CASSLAGVGSTDTQYF
>TRBD1|TRBJ1-2|.|TRBV20-1
TGCAGTGCTGAAGGGACAGGCTTTAACTATGGCTACACCTTC
CSAEGTGFNYGYTF
>.|TRBJ1-2|few|TRBV19
TGTGCCAGTAGTCATGGAAACTATGGCTACACCTTC
CASSHGNYGYTF
>.|TRBJ2-2|many|TRBV15
TGTGCCACCAGCAGAGAAGATCACACCGGGGAGCTGTTTTTT
CATSREDHTGELFF
>.|TRBJ1-1|few|TRBV5-6
TGTGCCAGCAGCGCGGGACTTTCGTTGGGAACTGAAGCTTTCTTT
CASSAGLSLGTEAFF
>.|TRBJ1-5|.|TRBV19
TGTGCCAGTAGTCCGCAGGACAATCAGCCCCAGCATTTT
CASSPQDNQPQHF
>TRBD1|TRBJ1-5|many|TRBV7-2
TGTGCCAGCAGCTGGACAGGACAGAATCAGCCCCAGCATTTT
CASSWTGQNQPQHF
>TRBD2|TRBJ2-7|few|TRBV4-3
TGCGCCAGCAGCCAAGGGGCGGGAGGGCCTATCGAGCAGTACTTC
CASSQGAGGPIEQYF
>TRBD1|TRBJ1-1|many|TRBV14
TGTGCCAGCACCCGACAGGGAATGAACACTGAAGCTTTCTTT
CASTRQGMNTEAFF
>TRBD2|TRBJ2-3|many|TRBV12-3/TRBV12-4
TGTGCCAGCAGCCGACGGACTAGCGGTTCAGATACGCAGTATTTT
CASSRRTSGSDTQYF
>.|TRBJ1-5|.|TRBV12-3/TRBV12-4
TGTGCCAGCAGTTTAGGAATGGTGGGGAGAAAGGTGGATAGCAATCAGCCCCAGCATTTT
CASSLGMVGRKVDSNQPQHF
>.|TRBJ1-3|.|TRBV2
TGTGCCACCGAAGGAAACACCATATATTTT
CATEGNTIYF
>.|TRBJ2-1|many|TRBV14
TGTGCCAGCAGCCAAACGGGAGTCGCTGAGCAGTTCTTC
CASSQTGVAEQFF
>TRBD2|TRBJ2-4|.|TRBV6-5
TGTGCCAGCAGTTACAGACTAGCGGGGGGTAAAAACATTCAGTACTTC
CASSYRLAGGKNIQYF
>.|TRBJ1-1|many|TRBV19
TGTGCCAGTAGTATCCTACAGGGTTTGGACACTGAAGCTTTCTTT
CASSILQGLDTEAFF
>.|TRBJ2-5|many|TRBV28
TGTGCCAGCAGCACAGGGATTGGAAAGACCCAGTACTTC
CASSTGIGKTQYF
>.|TRBJ2-3|.|TRBV5-1
TGCGCCAGCAGCTCTATGACAGGGGACTACACAGATACGCAGTATTTT
CASSSMTGDYTDTQYF
>.|TRBJ2-1|many|TRBV7-2
TGTGCCAGCAGCTTATCGGCCGACAATGAGCAGTTCTTC
CASSLSADNEQFF
>.|TRBJ1-1|few|TRBV4-1
TGCGCCAGCAGCCTCAACCCCGCGGAACAGGAAGCTTTCTTT
CASSLNPAEQEAFF
>.|TRBJ1-3|many|TRBV28
TGTGCCACCAGTCGGAACTCTGGAAACACCATATATTTT
CATSRNSGNTIYF
>.|TRBJ1-1|many|TRBV6-2/TRBV6-3
TGTGCCAGCAGCTCCTTCTTCACTGAAGCTTTCTTT
CASSSFFTEAFF
>.|TRBJ2-1|many|TRBV7-2
TGTGCCAGCAGCTTAGTTCCCCACGCTGAGCAGTTCTTC
CASSLVPHAEQFF
>TRBD2|TRBJ2-2|many|TRBV7-8
TGTGCCAGCAGCTTAGTCGTCTTAGCGGGGACGAACACCGGGGAGCTGTTTTTT
CASSLVVLAGTNTGELFF
>.|TRBJ1-2|.|TRBV20-1
TGCAGTGCTGCAGACGAACCCCGGAGGGGCTACACCTTC
CSAADEPRRGYTF
>.|TRBJ1-5|many|TRBV19
TGTGCCAGTACTAACAGGAACAATCAGCCCCAGCATTTT
CASTNRNNQPQHF
>TRBD2|TRBJ2-7|many|TRBV7-2
TGTGCCAGCAGCTTGTTCACTAGCGGGGGGTCCTACGAGCAGTACTTC
CASSLFTSGGSYEQYF
>.|TRBJ2-1|many|TRBV7-2
TGTGCCAGCAGCTTAGCGGGGGGCCGTGCGTTCTTC
CASSLAGGRAFF
>.|TRBJ2-3|many|TRBV5-1
TGCGCCAGCTTTGGGGGGACCACAGATACGCAGTATTTT
CASFGGTTDTQYF
>TRBD1|TRBJ1-2|many|TRBV28
TGTGCCAGCCGGACAGGGCCTTCATCGGGGGGCTACACCTTC
CASRTGPSSGGYTF
>.|TRBJ1-6|many|TRBV7-8
TGTGCCAGCACCTCCGGGGGGGGCTTACGTTCACCCCTCCACTTT
CASTSGGGLRSPLHF
>.|TRBJ2-7|many|TRBV20-1
TGCAGTGCTAGGGGGACACCAAGCTCCTACGAGCAGTACTTC
CSARGTPSSYEQYF
>.|TRBJ2-7|many|TRBV9
TGTGCCAGCAGCCCGGGGGAGGCCTACGAGCAGTACTTC
CASSPGEAYEQYF